This T cell receptor (beta chain) comes out of a study of cytomegalovirus exposure and HLA in healthy donors (dated by TCRdb to between 2016 and 2019). Some background on the complete study: An earlier analysis of approximately 640 of the donors reported approximately 290 Gb of sequence data and about 100 million unique TCR beta sequences from about 200 million T cells. On average, roughly 200,000 unique TCR beta nucleotide sequences were sequenced per donor among roughly 430 genotyped donors of the cohort, with roughly 18% of those sequences being non-productive. An earlier analysis of approximately 640 of the donors applied high-throughput TCR beta sequencing to assess whether each TCR beta V gene segment acted as functional or pseudogenic. A separate validation cohort of about 110 different subjects was used in addition to the approximately 700-subject first cohort. To predict cytomegalovirus infection status, the study brought together high-throughput TCR immunosequencing, statistical association of individual TCRs with disease status, and machine learning. Among the roughly 400 genotyped donors, under 90% belonged to the genetic ancestry cluster associated with self-reported Caucasian donors. Using immunosequencing, the study profiled T cell repertoires from 500 to 800 subjects and related those repertoires to cytomegalovirus serostatus. Donor age, sex, ethnicity and CMV serostatus were compiled alongside the repertoire data. The study aimed to test whether cataloging public T cell receptors could reveal signatures of past pathogen exposure. Four or five DR-DQ haplotypes were treated as single units for association and clustering because of strong linkage in the cohort. All discovery cohort repertoires had been generated on a single sequencing platform. Typing coverage varied by locus: about 629-630 donors for A, B, C, DRB1 and DQB1; 500 to 550 for DQA1; over 600 for DPA1; under 490 for DPB1. Both class I and class II loci were covered by HLA typing, at four-digit resolution. A later genetic analysis used genome-wide SNP genotypes for about three fifths of the 666 donors, treating that subset as a discovery cohort. About 280 gigabases of sequencing data and around 88 million unique TCR sequences made up an early release that covered 640 HLA-typed donors. To study patterns of TCR occurrence, a later analysis re-analyzed previously published TCR beta repertoires from around 670 donors and added high-resolution HLA genotyping. The later analysis used no new phenotypic data to find candidate immune exposures, relying instead on TCR beta sequences and their occurrence across donors.

Concerning this clone itself: This receptor's antigen is unknown.

The CDR3, from cysteine to phenylalanine, totals 11 residues. The DNA shown is the 33-base CDR3, in frame from base 1. CDR1 and CDR2 are drawn from the germline V gene (reference sequence): DFQATT, SNEGSKA. V sheds 4 bases and J sheds 7 bases, leaving 10 bases between their ends. Library preparation employed the immunoSEQ multiplex PCR assay. A mixture of 60 forward primers for TCR Vbeta segments and 13 reverse primers for TCR Jbeta segments was used in the multiplex PCR. The CDR3 region of rearranged TCR beta genes was amplified from genomic DNA by a multiplex PCR assay. On the Illumina HiSeq System, the amplified TCR beta libraries were sequenced as 87-base-pair reads. The paper's data handling went like this. In a later analysis, tens of millions of unique TCR beta chains were counted across the 650 to 750 repertoires, and roughly 10 million of these chains were shared by at least two donors. A nearest-neighbor algorithm error-corrected the raw reads and collapsed the reads into unique sequences, merging closely related sequences to remove PCR and sequencing errors. To assign V, D and J gene segments, CDR3 sequences were aligned to IMGT reference sequences. For a sequence to be retained, a match of at least six nucleotides to both a V gene segment and a J gene segment was required. A rearrangement counted as productive if the CDR3 had no stop codons and remained in frame with V and J, and every other rearrangement counted as non-productive. CDR3 was defined according to IMGT convention as the region running from the second conserved V-encoded cysteine to the conserved J-encoded phenylalanine. The earlier analysis of fewer than 700 of the donors excluded sequences that lacked an unambiguous match to a single V gene segment. In an earlier analysis of some 590 of the donors, a V segment was called functional when productive rearrangements were above 56.7%, and segregating when the standard deviation between donors exceeded 5%. A statistical classification framework was built to diagnose cytomegalovirus status from the catalog of TCR beta chain sequences. A later analysis assigned V and J genes by comparing TCR nucleotide sequences with IMGT/GENE-DB human TR gene sequences. In a later analysis, CDR3 sequences and most-parsimonious VDJ recombination scenarios were assigned using the TCRdist pipeline. A later analysis defined each TCR beta chain by its CDR3 amino acid sequence plus V-gene family, and excluded reads lacking a unique V-gene family. In a later analysis, around 600 highly shared, low-generation-probability nucleotide sequences were removed to address suspected cross-contamination and a sequencing artifact. In a later analysis, a clonal expansion index for each public chain was calculated from normalized within-repertoire ranks of inferred template counts. Generation probabilities in a later analysis came from a VDJ recombination model fitted to out-of-frame rearrangements, and those results were checked against IGoR. A later analysis scored TCR-TCR, TCR-HLA and TCR-CMV co-occurrence with hypergeometric tests, applying a repertoire-size bias correction to TCR pairs. In a later analysis, false discovery rates were estimated by permuting HLA or CMV assignments 20 times. In a later analysis, co-occurring TCRs were grouped using DBSCAN, and TCRdist sequence similarity was added for clustering within HLA-allele-positive subsets. Repertoires with fewer than 30,000 or more than 120,000 public chains were left out of co-occurrence clustering, as were about five repertoires with anomalous nucleotide sharing. Imported from immuneACCESS, the table was reduced by TCRdb to in-frame sequences with V and J called. These copies leave out some clones; in studies compared against another copy, an unresolved V gene accounts for under half, and the cause of the remainder is not known. D and trimming come from the DNA, and the V and J calls and clone size come from that table. This sample's table contains about 200,000 clones. The biggest ten clones account for about 1.1% of the sample.

Results and caveats for the whole study, not just this receptor: The classifier was reported to diagnose cytomegalovirus status with high specificity and sensitivity in both the original and validation cohorts. In a later analysis, several top co-occurrence clusters were reported to appear linked to parvovirus B19, influenza, CMV and Epstein-Barr virus. In a later analysis, the rate of TCR association differed among HLA loci, with DRB1 alleles having the most associated TCRs and HLA-C alleles having the fewest. The earlier analysis of approximately 560 of the donors excluded roughly 17 rarely observed V segments, including chromosome 9 orphons, because counts were too low. A further reported finding was that TCR beta sequences accurately predicted the HLA-A and HLA-B alleles for most subjects in the first cohort. Most CMV-associated TCR beta chains appeared to be HLA-restricted in a later analysis, and the HLA associations seemed to be driven largely by CMV exposure. In vitro tests confirmed that three of the cytomegalovirus-associated TCR beta chains recognize cytomegalovirus antigens. The sequencing pipeline was judged likely to have produced a cluster of highly shared sequence variants as a technical artifact. An association between a missense DCLRE1C variant and V-gene and J-gene trimming of TCR beta chains was found in a later genetic analysis and replicated in an independent cohort. Specific HLA alleles were associated with more than 15,000 TCR beta sequences at a false discovery rate of 0.05 in a later analysis. Presence/absence analyses assumed roughly uniform sequencing depth across donors, an assumption that may not hold. Broadly in line with IMGT annotations, most TCR beta V segments showed up in productive rearrangements about 87% or about 30% of the time in an earlier analysis of around 600 of the donors. Linkage disequilibrium might explain the correlated functional status among segregating V segments, but an unknown experimental factor could not be excluded. Because HLA typing was missing for some donors at each locus, association tests included only the typed subset. The cohort was sequenced for TCR beta chains only, and without alpha or paired-chain data the features that could be detected were limited. A later genetic analysis reported fewer N-insertions in productive TCRs among donors in an Asian-associated ancestry cluster than the roughly 700-donor mean. In a later analysis, HLA-associated TCR beta chains were found to be more clonally expanded and to have lower generation probabilities than equally common non-associated chains. Most TCR sequences were observed very rarely across donors, whereas some public TCRs were present in many individuals. Immune exposure information for the cohort was limited to CMV serostatus. Some IMGT-functional V segments, including TRBV6-2 and TRBV6-3, could not be distinguished by the 87-base-pair reads and were therefore excluded. In the study, approximately 160 TCR beta chains were listed as associated with cytomegalovirus. Strong co-occurrence of HLA alleles, especially DR and DQ, made assigning TCR associations to individual alleles difficult. The authors suggested that the approach could potentially be extended to other disease states and immunological phenotypes.

In total, roughly 710 healthy bone marrow donors made up the cohort. At the time of sampling, all cohort members were nominally healthy, though unrecorded immune exposures were likely present. The donor was CMV seropositive and belonged to the group of 250 to 300 seropositive cohort members. Every donor gave a peripheral blood sample, and the peripheral blood mononuclear cells from that sample were used for TCR beta sequencing. The Qiagen DNeasy Blood Extraction Kit was used to extract genomic DNA from the blood cell samples. The sample was PBMCs. This receptor was identified in a girl aged 2-10 years in good health and CMV-seropositive. This chain is built from TRBV20-1 and TRBJ1-1, with a weak D call of TRBD1 (5 bases match). CDR3 region: CSATWGVEAFF. The nucleotide sequence reads TGCAGTGCTACCTGGGGGGTTGAAGCTTTCTTT.